This is a list of T cell receptor beta chains from one sample in a study of regulatory T cells in long-lasting Graves disease. TCRdb reanalysed the multiplex PCR reads using MiXCR and keeps one entry per CDR3 protein. The table includes approximately 210,000 distinct CDR3 sequences, 15% to 20% detected once. The material was peripheral blood mononuclear cells (PBMCs), obtained at new diagnosis, from a patient treated with antithyroid drugs. These receptors all stem from a female donor with Graves disease. Each CDR3 is given with its conserved first and last residue.

TRBV30	TRBJ1-5	CAWRPRGRVSNQPQHF
TRBV20-1	TRBJ2-3	CSARASGTESTDTQYF
TRBV12-3/TRBV12-4	TRBJ1-4	CASRIGRFEKLFF
TRBV28	TRBJ2-7	CANAARGDREQYF
TRBV27	TRBJ1-5	CASSLSRDRRNQPQHF
TRBV6-9	TRBJ2-1	CASSYAGGPINEQFF
TRBV20-1	TRBJ2-7	CSATTAGTYEQYF
TRBV6-1	TRBJ1-2	CASRNRYRNYGYTF
TRBV6-1	TRBJ2-2	CASNTVANTGELFF
TRBV7-3	TRBJ2-2	CASSYTSANTGELFF
TRBV6-5	TRBJ1-6	CASSWRGDNSPLHF
TRBV3-1	TRBJ2-7	CASSQAQTKQYF
TRBV12-3/TRBV12-4	TRBJ2-4	CASSRGGTKNIQYF
TRBV13	TRBJ1-1	CASRLWGFGGLNTEAFF
TRBV30	TRBJ1-5	CAWSLDLNQPQHF
TRBV28	TRBJ1-1	CASSSNREANTEAFF
TRBV6-1	TRBJ1-1	CASSDPGQNFAEAFF
TRBV5-1	TRBJ2-3	CASSLGGGSTDTQYF
TRBV7-9	TRBJ1-4	CASSSGLSATNEKLSF
TRBV12-3/TRBV12-4	TRBJ1-5	CASSRENRLVNQPQHF
TRBV16	TRBJ1-2	CASSQSSAGEGYTF
TRBV5-1	TRBJ1-1	CASSSMTGTTEAFF
TRBV6-1	TRBJ1-3	CASSGQGSRNTIYF
TRBV19	TRBJ2-2	CASSRTSGNPGELFF
TRBV6-4	TRBJ1-2	CASSDSGTLEGYTF
TRBV9	TRBJ2-7	CASSVEGTSGSHEQYF
TRBV20-1	TRBJ2-3	CSANLPADTQYF
TRBV12-3/TRBV12-4	TRBJ1-5	CASSLMGQSNQPQHF
TRBV7-2	TRBJ2-1	CASSLEMVRGRPSDEQFF
TRBV19	TRBJ2-2	CASTNRRGGFTGELFF
TRBV7-9	TRBJ2-5	CASSLRSGETQYF
TRBV20-1	TRBJ2-3	CSARDWTSTDTQYF
TRBV27	TRBJ2-3	CASSLLPSPWDTQYF
TRBV28	TRBJ1-1	CASSSPSSGWVSAFF
TRBV5-5	TRBJ2-7	CASSFSKGLLRYEQYF
TRBV11-2	TRBJ1-1	CASSPRQGFEAFF
TRBV7-3	TRBJ1-1	CASSLMGGQAGGNTEAFF
TRBV30	TRBJ2-5	CALGGGSGGWGETQYF
TRBV5-6	TRBJ1-1	CASSLSGSGAFF
TRBV10-3	TRBJ2-2	CAIGRGGDTGELFF
TRBV25-1	TRBJ2-5	CASRTGETQYF
TRBV30	TRBJ2-7	CAWSLGGAYEQYF
TRBV27	TRBJ1-5	CASSLSWDGRNQPQHF
TRBV27	TRBJ2-4	CASSFGVVTLAKNIQYF
TRBV14	TRBJ2-3	CASSQGGTADTQYF
TRBV12-5	TRBJ1-1	CASGLDGTGWTEAFF
TRBV20-1	TRBJ2-7	CSASRHRLAGGPWGEQYF